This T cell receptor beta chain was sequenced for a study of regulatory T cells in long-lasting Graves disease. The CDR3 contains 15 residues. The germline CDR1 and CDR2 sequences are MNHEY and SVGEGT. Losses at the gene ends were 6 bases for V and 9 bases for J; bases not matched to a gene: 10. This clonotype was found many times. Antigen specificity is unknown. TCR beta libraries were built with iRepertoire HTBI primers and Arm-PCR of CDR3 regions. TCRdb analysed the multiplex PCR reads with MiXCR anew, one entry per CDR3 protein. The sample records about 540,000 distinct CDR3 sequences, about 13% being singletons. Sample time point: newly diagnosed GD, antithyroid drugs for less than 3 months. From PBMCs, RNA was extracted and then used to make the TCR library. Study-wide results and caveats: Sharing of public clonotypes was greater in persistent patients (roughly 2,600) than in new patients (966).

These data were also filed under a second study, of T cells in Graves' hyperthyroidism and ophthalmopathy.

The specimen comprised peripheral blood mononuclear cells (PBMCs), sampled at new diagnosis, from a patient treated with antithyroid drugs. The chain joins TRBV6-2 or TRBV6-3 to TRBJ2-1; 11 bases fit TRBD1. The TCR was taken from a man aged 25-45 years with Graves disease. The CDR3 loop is CASSVRTGGMSEQFF. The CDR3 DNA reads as TGTGCCAGCAGCGTACGGACAGGGGGCATGAGTGAGCAGTTCTTC.